This T cell receptor (beta chain) was sequenced for a study of T cell responses to AZD1222 COVID-19 vaccine. Overall study results and limits: Among AZD1222 vaccinees, only 5 to 7 were seropositive at baseline.

Using immunoSEQ multiplex PCR, the repertoire was profiled, and TCRdb retains in-frame clones only, with some absent. The repertoire holds 130,000 or so clones, with 90% as singletons. For this clone: Its antigen is as yet unknown.

Material: peripheral blood, obtained on day 0 of AZD1222 vaccination. This clonotype was sampled from an adult in good health.

CDR3 bases: TGTGCCAGCAGTTTATCAGGGGTAACTGGAAACACCATATATTTT. It is translated as CASSLSGVTGNTIYF. The rearrangement joins TRBV27 to TRBJ1-3, with D maybe TRBD1 (5 bases). CDR1 MNHEY and CDR2 SMNVEV come from the germline V gene (reference sequence). CDR3 length equals 15 residues. V lost 0 bases to trimming and J lost 2 bases, with 8 bases between them.